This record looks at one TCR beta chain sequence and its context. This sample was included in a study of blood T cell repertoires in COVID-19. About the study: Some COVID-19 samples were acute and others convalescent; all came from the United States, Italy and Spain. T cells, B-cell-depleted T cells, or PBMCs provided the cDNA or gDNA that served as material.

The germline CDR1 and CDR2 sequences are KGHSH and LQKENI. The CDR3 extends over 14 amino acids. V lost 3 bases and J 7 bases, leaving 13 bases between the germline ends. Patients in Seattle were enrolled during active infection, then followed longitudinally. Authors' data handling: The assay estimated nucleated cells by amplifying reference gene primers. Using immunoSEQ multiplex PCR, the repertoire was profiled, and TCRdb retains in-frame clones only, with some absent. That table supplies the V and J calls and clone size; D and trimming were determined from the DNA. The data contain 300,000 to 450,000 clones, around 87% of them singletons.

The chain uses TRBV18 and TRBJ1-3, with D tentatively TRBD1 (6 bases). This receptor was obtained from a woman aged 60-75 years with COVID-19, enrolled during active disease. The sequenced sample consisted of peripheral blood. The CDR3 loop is CASSPTGGGNTIYF. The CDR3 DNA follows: TGTGCCAGCTCACCGACAGGCGGTGGGAACACCATATATTTT. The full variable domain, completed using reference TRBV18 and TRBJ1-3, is NAGVMQNPRHLVRRRGQEARLRCSPMKGHSHVYWYRQLPEEGLKFMVYLQKENIIDESGMPKERFSAEFPKEGPSILRIQQVVRGDSAAYFCASSPTGGGNTIYFGEGSWLTVV.